Here is one T cell receptor (beta chain) with its context. Its antigen is as yet unknown. This specimen comes from a study of regulatory T cells in long-lasting Graves disease. Overall study: Newly diagnosed Graves' patients took antithyroid drugs under 3 months.

Findings and limits, study-wide: Those with persistent Graves' had less TCR diversity than newly diagnosed patients. Persistent disease preferred TRBV28, TRBJ1-2 and TRBJ2-5; new disease, TRBV20-1 and TRBJ2-1.

Germline V CDR1 and CDR2: SGHAT, FQNNGV. V lost 3 bases, J lost 2 bases, and 10 bases lay in between. CDR3 length equals 15 residues. Arm-PCR with iRepertoire HTBI primers amplified the CDR3 regions for these TCR beta libraries. As handled by the study authors: Identified across the samples were over 50 TRBV segments and over 11 TRBJ segments. TCRdb recomputed calls from the multiplex PCR reads with MiXCR, one row per CDR3 protein. The V and J calls follow TCRdb's processing rather than the paper's. The data contain hundreds of thousands of distinct CDR3 sequences, around 15% of them singletons. The time point: newly diagnosed GD, antithyroid drugs for less than 3 months. RNA from PBMCs was the source of the TCR library.

The clonotype originates from a female donor with Graves disease. The sequences come from peripheral blood mononuclear cells (PBMCs), collected at new diagnosis, from a patient treated with antithyroid drugs. The genes are TRBV11-2 and TRBJ2-2; D is perhaps TRBD2 (6 bases). CDR3 protein: CASSFKRVNTGELFF. The CDR3 DNA reads TGTGCCAGCAGCTTTAAGCGGGTCAACACCGGGGAGCTGTTTTTT. Variable domain in full (rest from reference TRBV11-2 and TRBJ2-2): EAGVAQSPRYKIIEKRQSVAFWCNPISGHATLYWYQQILGQGPKLLIQFQNNGVVDDSQLPKDRFSAERLKGVDSTLKIQPAKLEDSAVYLCASSFKRVNTGELFFGEGSRLTVL.